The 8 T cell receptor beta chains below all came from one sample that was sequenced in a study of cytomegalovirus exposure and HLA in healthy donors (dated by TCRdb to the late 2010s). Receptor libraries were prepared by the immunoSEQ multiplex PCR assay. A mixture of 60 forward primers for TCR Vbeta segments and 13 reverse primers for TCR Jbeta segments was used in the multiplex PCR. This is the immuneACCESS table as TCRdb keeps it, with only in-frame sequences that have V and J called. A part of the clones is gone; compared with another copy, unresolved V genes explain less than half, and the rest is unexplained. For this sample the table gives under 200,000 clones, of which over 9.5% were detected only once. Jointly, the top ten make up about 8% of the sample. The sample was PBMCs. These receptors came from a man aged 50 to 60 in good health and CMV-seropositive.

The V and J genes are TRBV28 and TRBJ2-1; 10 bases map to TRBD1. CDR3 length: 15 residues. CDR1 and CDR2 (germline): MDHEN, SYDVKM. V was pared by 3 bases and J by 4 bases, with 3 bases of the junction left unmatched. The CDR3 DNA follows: TGTGCCAGCAGTTTTGACAGGGGGCCATACAATGAGCAGTTCTTC. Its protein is CASSFDRGPYNEQFF.

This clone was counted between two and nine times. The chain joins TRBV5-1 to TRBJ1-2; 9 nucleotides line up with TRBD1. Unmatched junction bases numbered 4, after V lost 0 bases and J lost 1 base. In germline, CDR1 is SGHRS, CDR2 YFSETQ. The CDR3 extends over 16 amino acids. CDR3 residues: CASSLAGQGFNYGYTF. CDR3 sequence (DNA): TGCGCCAGCAGCTTGGCTGGACAGGGGTTTAACTATGGCTACACCTTC.

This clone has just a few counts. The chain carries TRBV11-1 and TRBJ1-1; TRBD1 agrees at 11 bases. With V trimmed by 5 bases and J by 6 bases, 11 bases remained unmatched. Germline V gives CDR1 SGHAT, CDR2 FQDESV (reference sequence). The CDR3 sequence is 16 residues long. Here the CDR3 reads CASSRRTGGGISEAFF. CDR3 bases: TGTGCCAGCAGCCGCAGGACAGGGGGCGGAATTTCTGAAGCTTTCTTT. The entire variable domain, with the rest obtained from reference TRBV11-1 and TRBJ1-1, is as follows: EAEVAQSPRYKITEKSQAVAFWCDPISGHATLYWYRQILGQGPELLVQFQDESVVDDSQLPKDRFSAERLKGVDSTLKIQPAELGDSAMYLCASSRRTGGGISEAFFGQGTRLTVV.

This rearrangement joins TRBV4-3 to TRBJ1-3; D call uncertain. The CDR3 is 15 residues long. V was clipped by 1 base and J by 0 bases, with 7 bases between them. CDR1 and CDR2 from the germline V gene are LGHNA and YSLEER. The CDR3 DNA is TGCGCCAGCAGCCAAGTGAGGTCCTCTGGAAACACCATATATTTT. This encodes CASSQVRSSGNTIYF.

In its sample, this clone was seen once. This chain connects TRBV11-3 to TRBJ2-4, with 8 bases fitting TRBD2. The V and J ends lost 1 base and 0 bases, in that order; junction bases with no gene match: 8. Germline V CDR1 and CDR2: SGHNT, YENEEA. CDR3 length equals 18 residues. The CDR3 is CASSLVTSGLLAKNIQYF. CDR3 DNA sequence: TGTGCCAGCAGCTTAGTAACTAGCGGATTACTAGCCAAAAACATTCAGTACTTC.

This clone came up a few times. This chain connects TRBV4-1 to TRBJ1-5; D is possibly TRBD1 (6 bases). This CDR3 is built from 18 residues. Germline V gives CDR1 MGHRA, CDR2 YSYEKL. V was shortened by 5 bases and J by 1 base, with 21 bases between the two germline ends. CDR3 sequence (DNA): TGCGCCAGCAGCTGGAGCACGGGGGGGCTGACGAGCAATCAGCCCCAGCATTTT. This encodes CASSWSTGGLTSNQPQHF.

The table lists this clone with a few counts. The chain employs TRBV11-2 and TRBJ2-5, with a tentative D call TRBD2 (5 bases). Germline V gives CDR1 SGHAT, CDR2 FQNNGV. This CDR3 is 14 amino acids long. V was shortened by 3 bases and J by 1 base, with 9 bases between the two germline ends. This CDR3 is CASSFSGIQETQYF. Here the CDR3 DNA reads TGTGCCAGCAGCTTTTCGGGAATCCAAGAGACCCAGTACTTC.

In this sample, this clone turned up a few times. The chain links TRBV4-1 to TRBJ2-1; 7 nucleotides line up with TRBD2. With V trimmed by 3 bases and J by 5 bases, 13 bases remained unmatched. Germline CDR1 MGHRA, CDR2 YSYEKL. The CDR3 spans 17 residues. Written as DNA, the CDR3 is TGCGCCAGCAGCCATCTTTTAACAGCGGGGATAAACAATGAGCAGTTCTTC. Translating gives CASSHLLTAGINNEQFF.